This T cell receptor (beta chain) was sequenced in a study of T cell repertoires in cytomegalovirus infection. The wider study: Public TCR beta signatures indicated both CMV infection and matching HLA type. Findings and limits, study-wide: Predominance within the ex vivo response was attributable to HLA-C-restricted CMV-specific TCR beta clonotypes. CMV carriers with the relevant HLA were identified by cumulative public TCR beta family frequency.

Each CDR3 protein is one row after TCRdb ran MiXCR on the reads. The table includes around 530,000 distinct CDR3 sequences, around a quarter detected once. Trimming pared 7 bases from V and 2 bases from J, leaving 6 bases between. Germline-derived CDR1 and CDR2 are MNHNS and SASEGT. The CDR3 runs to 12 residues. Remarks on this clonotype: Its antigen is undetermined.

This chain joins TRBV6-1 and TRBJ2-1; D call uncertain. The sequencing sample was made of PBMCs. This receptor was taken from a human donor in good health (CMV status not recorded). Some clones in this sample may be carry-over from other donors' samples. CDR3 in DNA: TGTGCCAGCACTACGACCTACAATGAGCAGTTCTTC. Translation: CASTTTYNEQFF.